The present T cell receptor (beta chain) was sequenced within a study of shared clonotypes between healthy human individuals. When samples were unsorted, 70 million to 95 million PBMCs were used for genomic DNA. The germline V and J ends were trimmed by 0 bases and 4 bases, with 8 bases remaining between them. The CDR3 has 14 amino acids. Per germline, CDR1 KGHSH and CDR2 LQKENI. The repertoire was sequenced with immunoSEQ multiplex PCR; TCRdb's copy has only in-frame clones and lacks some. The table records roughly 500,000 clones, about 79% of them present only once. Sequencing was done on a sample of PBMCs. The TCR originated in a woman in her 40s in good health. Some clones in this sample may be carry-over from other donors' samples. The chain couples TRBV18 to TRBJ2-3; the D is unclear. CDR3 DNA: TGTGCCAGCTCACCACCGGAAAAGGCAGATACGCAGTATTTT. Its protein product is CASSPPEKADTQYF.